This T cell receptor (beta chain) is from a study of immune evolution from preneoplasia to lung adenocarcinoma (dated by TCRdb to the early 2020s). At the level of the whole study: HLA loss of heterozygosity was seen in roughly 7%, 15% and 33% of AIS, MIA and ADC lesions, and in no AAH lesions. POLYSOLVER was used to infer Class I HLA alleles from exome data, while LOHHLA was used to detect allele-specific HLA loss. Resected precursor lesions (AAH, AIS, MIA) and invasive adenocarcinomas were each compared against paired morphologically normal lung tissue. According to the study, 105 samples were used for TCR sequencing. The TCR sequencing data were obtained from about 51 patients. Sample size was based on specimen availability rather than a prior power calculation. The overall cohort comprised just under 55 patients with pulmonary nodules who underwent surgical resection. The study used immune gene expression, TCR sequencing and multiplex immunofluorescence to profile the immune contexture of lung adenocarcinoma precursors and invasive adenocarcinoma. Whole exome sequencing and methylation data from the same cohort of nodules were integrated with the immune data. Broader findings and caveats from the paper: Clonality was highest in normal lung, while later-stage lesions appeared to show lower clonality but higher T cell density and diversity. Normal lung had the highest top T cell clone frequencies, which appeared to decline progressively from AAH through AIS, MIA and invasive adenocarcinoma. The findings rested on association rather than direct causation, and larger cohorts with long-term follow-up and longitudinal biopsies were considered necessary. T cell clonality was highest in KRAS-mutant nodules compared with EGFR-mutant or double wild-type lesions. All patients were from Japan and China, so applicability to Western populations was uncertain.

The CDR1 and CDR2 encoded by the germline V gene are SGHTA and FQGNSA. V is shortened by 2 bases, J by 0 bases, and the region joining them spans 7 bases. The cysteine opens and the phenylalanine closes a CDR3 of 14 amino acids. The entry retains the CDR3 DNA only, 42 bases that are in frame from base 1. Patients underwent resection in Japan or China between the mid-2010s and the late 2010s. Two lung cancer pathologists independently confirmed the histologic diagnosis of each case on H&E slides. Premalignant or tumor cells were enriched for nucleic acid extraction by macro-dissection performed after pathologic assessment. DNA was isolated from FFPE tissue using the AllPrep DNA/RNA FFPE Kit. Using the immunoSEQ hsTCRbeta Kit, TCR beta CDR3 regions were sequenced from DNA. From the authors' description of their analysis: TCR sequencing data were analysed with the ImmunoSEQ Analyzer. T cell clonality was calculated on productive rearrangements as 1 minus Pielou's evenness. To measure T cell diversity, the inverse Simpson index was applied to productive templates. T cell density was defined as TCR beta template counts normalized to usable DNA, with usable DNA estimated by amplification and sequencing of housekeeping genes. TCR metrics were compared across histologic stages using two-sided Kruskal-Wallis tests. TCRdb carries this immuneACCESS record with in-frame sequences only. Its versions omit some clonotypes, under half of them owing to an unresolved V gene in the studies checked, with the rest unexplained. The DNA was the basis for D and trimming; V, J and clone size are from that table. The sample contains about 4,900 clones, roughly 76% of them found a single time. The ten largest clones add up to around 10% of the sample.

Note on this clone: Its antigen remains unidentified. The input lacks base qualities; no much larger clone sits a single base away.

The sequencing input was FFPE minimally invasive lung adenocarcinoma tissue. The cell subset or site label on this specimen signifies: micro-invasive lung adenocarcinoma (MIA). This clonotype originated in a person aged 60-80 years with lung adenocarcinoma. The chain joins TRBV7-2 to TRBJ1-2; no D segment can be confidently identified. The CDR3 protein: CASSLYGANYGYTF. The nucleotide sequence reads TGTGCCAGCAGCTTATACGGGGCTAACTATGGCTACACCTTC. Extended through the reference TRBV7-2 and TRBJ1-2 proteins, this CDR3 yields the full variable domain: GAGVSQSPSNKVTEKGKDVELRCDPISGHTALYWYRQSLGQGLEFLIYFQGNSAPDKSGLPSDRFSAERTGGSVSTLTIQRTQQEDSAVYLCASSLYGANYGYTFGSGTRLTVV.